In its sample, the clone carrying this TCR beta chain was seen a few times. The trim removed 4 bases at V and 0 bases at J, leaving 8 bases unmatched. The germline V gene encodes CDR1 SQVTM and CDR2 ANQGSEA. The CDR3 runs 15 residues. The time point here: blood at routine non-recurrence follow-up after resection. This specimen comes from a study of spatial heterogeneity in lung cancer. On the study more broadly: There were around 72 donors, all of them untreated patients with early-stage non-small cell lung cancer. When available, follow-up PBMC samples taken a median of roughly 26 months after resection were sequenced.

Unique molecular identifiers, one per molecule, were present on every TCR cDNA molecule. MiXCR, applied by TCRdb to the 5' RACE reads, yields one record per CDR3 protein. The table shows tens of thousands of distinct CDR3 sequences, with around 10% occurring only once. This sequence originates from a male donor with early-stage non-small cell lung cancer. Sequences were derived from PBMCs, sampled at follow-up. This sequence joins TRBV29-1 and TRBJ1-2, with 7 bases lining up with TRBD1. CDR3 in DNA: TGCAGCGTTGTTGACAGGGTAGCTGCTAACTATGGCTACACCTTC. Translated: CSVVDRVAANYGYTF.